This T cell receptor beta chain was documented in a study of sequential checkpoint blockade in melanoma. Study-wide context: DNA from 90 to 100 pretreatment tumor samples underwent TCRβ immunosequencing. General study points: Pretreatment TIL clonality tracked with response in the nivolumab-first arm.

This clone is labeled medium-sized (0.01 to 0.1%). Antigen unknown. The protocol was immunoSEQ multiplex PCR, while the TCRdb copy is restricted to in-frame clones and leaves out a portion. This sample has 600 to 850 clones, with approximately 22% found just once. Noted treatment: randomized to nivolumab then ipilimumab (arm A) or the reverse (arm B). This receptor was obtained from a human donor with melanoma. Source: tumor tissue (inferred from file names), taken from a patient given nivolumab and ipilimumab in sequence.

The CDR3 spells CASSEDPGNTGELFF. The CDR3 DNA sequence: TGTGCCAGCAGTGAAGACCCGGGAAACACCGGGGAGCTGTTTTTT. This chain joins TRBV2 and TRBJ2-2, with a weak D call TRBD2 (5 bases). From germline, CDR1 is SNHLY and CDR2 FYNNEI. The CDR3 consists of 15 residues. Trimming stripped 1 base from V and 2 bases from J, with 8 bases between.